One and the same sample provided the 30 T cell receptor beta chains below, sequenced in a study of early stage breast cancer tumors. Measured with immunoSEQ multiplex PCR; TCRdb has only the in-frame clones, and not every one. The table records approximately 39,000 clones, approximately 74% of them present only once. Specimen: blood. The source of these receptors is a person aged 55-75 years with breast cancer.

The chain carries TRBV5-6 and TRBJ2-7, with D tentatively TRBD2 (6 bases). Between the trimmed V and J ends, which lost 5 bases and 0 bases, there was a span of 15 bases. The CDR3 consists of 15 residues. Germline V lookup: CDR1 SGHDT, CDR2 YYEEEE. The DNA of the CDR3 is TGTGCCAGCAGTCGGTTTAGCGGCTCCTCCTACGAGCAGTACTTC. This encodes CASSRFSGSSYEQYF.

V and J are TRBV5-5 and TRBJ2-7; 9 bases fit TRBD2. Germline-derived CDR1 and CDR2 are SGHKS and YYEKEE (reference sequence). V lost 4 bases, J lost 1 base, and 9 bases stayed unmatched. The CDR3 is made up of 16 amino acids. The DNA of the CDR3 is TGTGCCAGCAGCCGGAGATTAGCGGGAGTTTCCTACGAGCAGTACTTC. This codes for CASSRRLAGVSYEQYF.

The V gene is TRBV11-2, the J gene TRBJ2-1; TRBD2 matches at 10 bases. The germline V gene has CDR1 SGHAT and CDR2 FQNNGV. J gave up 2 bases and V 3 bases, and 1 base lay outside the gene matches. The CDR3 runs to 15 residues. The CDR3 DNA reads TGTGCCAGCAGCTTCAGCGGGGGGGCCTACAATGAGCAGTTCTTC. Translating gives CASSFSGGAYNEQFF.

The genes are TRBV5-1 and TRBJ2-3; D is perhaps TRBD2 (6 bases). With 5 bases removed from V and 2 bases from J, the gap between germline ends came to 15 bases. The CDR3 has 15 amino acids. Per the germline V gene, CDR1 is SGHRS and CDR2 is YFSETQ. CDR3 amino acids: CASSLASAPTDTQYF. The CDR3 DNA reads TGCGCCAGCAGTTTAGCTAGCGCCCCCACAGATACGCAGTATTTT.

Notes on this clone: At one boundary the junction diverges from the germline segment, which might be a read error. The CDR3: CASSLDMTGYSSPLHF. CDR3 in DNA: TGTGCCAGCAGCTTGGACATGACTGGGTATAGTTCACCCCTCCACTTT. V usage is TRBV5-5 and J usage is TRBJ1-6; the D is unclear. The CDR3 runs to 16 residues. Germline lookup yields CDR1 SGHKS and CDR2 YYEKEE (reference sequence).

The V gene is TRBV7-6, the J gene TRBJ2-1; D is perhaps TRBD2 (5 bases). The CDR3 spans 15 residues. Germline V gives CDR1 SGHVS, CDR2 FNYEAQ. V was shortened by 4 bases and J by 7 bases, with 17 bases between the two germline ends. CDR3 residues: CASSSRTGLGNEQFF. In DNA form, the CDR3 reads TGTGCCAGCAGCTCAAGGACGGGATTGGGGAATGAGCAGTTCTTC.

The chain employs TRBV28 and TRBJ1-5; 12 nucleotides line up with TRBD1. Germline values: CDR1 MDHEN, CDR2 SYDVKM. The CDR3 has 20 residues. Trimming removed 6 bases from V and 1 base from J; junction bases left unmatched: 16. CDR3 DNA: TGTGCCAGCAGGTTAGCCGGGACAGGGGGCAGGTTCGGGAGCAATCAGCCCCAGCATTTT. It translates to CASRLAGTGGRFGSNQPQHF.

The chain has TRBV5-4 and TRBJ2-5; 12 bases agree with TRBD2. Germline V gives CDR1 SGHNT, CDR2 YYREEE (reference sequence). The CDR3 is 15 residues long. Losses at the gene ends were 1 base for V and 5 bases for J; bases not matched to a gene: 3. The CDR3 DNA reads TGTGCCAGCAGCTTGCGACTAGCGGGAGTGGAGACCCAGTACTTC. Protein product: CASSLRLAGVETQYF.

CDR3 nucleotides: TGCGCCAGCAGCTCGTCTCGCAGCGAGCAGTACTTC. It encodes CASSSSRSEQYF. The chain recombines TRBV5-1 with TRBJ2-7; D is uncertain. The V end was cut by 3 bases, the J end by 6 bases, with 10 bases between. The CDR3 sequence is 12 residues long. Germline CDR1 reads SGHRS; CDR2 reads YFSETQ.

The CDR3 loop reads CASGTGTKGNTIYF. The CDR3 region has the DNA TGTGCCAGCGGAACCGGGACAAAAGGAAACACCATATATTTT. The chain carries TRBV6-6 and TRBJ1-3; D perhaps matches TRBD1 (6 bases). The ends were cut back, 8 bases at V and 4 bases at J, with 15 bases in the middle. The germline V gene encodes CDR1 MNHNY and CDR2 SVGAGI (reference sequence). This CDR3 contains 14 residues.

The genes are TRBV19 and TRBJ2-1, with D hard to call. Germline loops: CDR1 LNHDA, CDR2 SQIVND (reference sequence). Deletions cut 3 bases from V and 4 bases from J, with 13 bases between. The CDR3 spans 15 residues. CDR3 nucleotides: TGTGCCAGTAGTATTTACGGCCGGCCATACAATGAGCAGTTCTTC. Its protein product is CASSIYGRPYNEQFF.

V gene TRBV9 combines with J gene TRBJ1-1; D may be TRBD1 (5 bases). V was clipped by 4 bases and J by 1 base, with 20 bases between them. There are 17 residues in the CDR3. The germline V gene encodes CDR1 SGDLS and CDR2 YYNGEE. The DNA of the CDR3 is TGTGCCAGCAGCCCCAACGTTATAGGGGCCCGGAACACTGAAGCTTTCTTT. This translates into CASSPNVIGARNTEAFF. The complete variable domain, with remaining parts taken from reference TRBV9 and TRBJ1-1, reads DSGVTQTPKHLITATGQRVTLRCSPRSGDLSVYWYQQSLDQGLQFLIQYYNGEERAKGNILERFSAQQFPDLHSELNLSSLELGDSALYFCASSPNVIGARNTEAFFGQGTRLTVV.

V gene TRBV6-1 combines with J gene TRBJ1-1, with 8 bases matching TRBD1. Per germline, CDR1 MNHNS and CDR2 SASEGT. This CDR3 spans 15 amino acids. J gave up 7 bases and V 5 bases, and 12 bases lay outside the gene matches. CDR3 in DNA: TGTGCCAGCAGTAGTCCTCAGGGGGCGGACCGTGAAGCTTTCTTT. This gives the protein CASSSPQGADREAFF.

This chain links TRBV28 with TRBJ2-7, with 9 bases fitting TRBD1. This CDR3 comprises 14 residues. V was clipped by 6 bases and J by 5 bases; unmatched bases: 8. The V gene's germline CDR1 is MDHEN and CDR2 SYDVKM. CDR3 sequence: CASSAGTGNHEQYF. As DNA, the CDR3 is TGTGCCAGCAGCGCCGGGACAGGGAACCACGAGCAGTACTTC. The complete variable domain, with remaining parts taken from reference TRBV28 and TRBJ2-7, reads DVKVTQSSRYLVKRTGEKVFLECVQDMDHENMFWYRQDPGLGLRLIYFSYDVKMKEKGDIPEGYSVSREKKERFSLILESASTNQTSMYLCASSAGTGNHEQYFGPGTRLTVT.

The CDR3 sequence: CASSLMDRPNYGYTF. The CDR3 DNA is TGTGCCAGCAGCTTAATGGACAGACCTAACTATGGCTACACCTTC. The V gene is TRBV5-4, the J gene TRBJ1-2; tentatively, D is TRBD1 (6 bases). The CDR3 has 15 residues. Trimming cost V 2 bases and J 0 bases, with 11 bases left between them. Per the germline V gene, CDR1 is SGHNT and CDR2 is YYREEE (reference sequence).

The V and J genes are TRBV6-5 and TRBJ1-3; no reliable D call. V was cut by 6 bases and J by 0 bases, with 6 bases left in between. This CDR3 spans 13 amino acids. The germline gives CDR1 MNHEY, CDR2 SVGAGI. CDR3 DNA sequence: TGTGCCAGCAGCGGGAGCTCTGGAAACACCATATATTTT. Its protein product is CASSGSSGNTIYF.

The chain links TRBV9 to TRBJ1-1; 7 nucleotides line up with TRBD1. Germline CDR1 SGDLS, CDR2 YYNGEE. V shed 2 bases, J shed 4 bases, and the junction held 2 bases outside the gene matches. This CDR3 contains 13 residues. The CDR3 DNA follows: TGTGCCAGCAGCGTTACAGGGGCCACTGAAGCTTTCTTT. Encoded protein: CASSVTGATEAFF.

The gene calls are TRBV19 and TRBJ2-7; D may be TRBD1 (6 bases). V was cut by 6 bases and J by 4 bases, with 13 bases left in between. Germline-derived CDR1 and CDR2 are LNHDA and SQIVND (reference sequence). The CDR3 has 13 amino acids. The CDR3: CASSGQMRYEQYF. DNA of the CDR3: TGTGCCAGTAGCGGACAGATGAGATACGAGCAGTACTTC.

This clone was found once. CDR3 in DNA: TGCGCCAGCAGCCAAGATTGGGCCAGGGAGAGCGGGGAGCTGTTTTTT. It is translated as CASSQDWARESGELFF. This chain uses TRBV4-1 with TRBJ2-2, with D perhaps matching TRBD1 or TRBD2 (5 bases each). The CDR3 has 16 residues. V was shortened by 0 bases and J by 7 bases, with 15 bases between the two germline ends. Germline V gene lookup returns CDR1 MGHRA and CDR2 YSYEKL.

This chain links TRBV30 with TRBJ2-3, with 7 positions matching TRBD1. Germline CDR1 and CDR2: GTSNPN and SVGIG (reference sequence). The CDR3 totals 13 residues. V was pared by 5 bases and J by 0 bases, with 2 bases of the junction left unmatched. The CDR3: CAWDRVSTDTQYF. In DNA, the CDR3 is TGTGCCTGGGACAGGGTTAGCACAGATACGCAGTATTTT.

V usage is TRBV7-2 and J usage is TRBJ1-2; 7 bases agree with TRBD1. Germline V lookup: CDR1 SGHTA, CDR2 FQGNSA. V lost 5 bases and J lost 7; bases outside the gene matches: 10. CDR3 length equals 14 residues. The CDR3 here is CASSLDRAAGGYTF. The CDR3 DNA sequence: TGTGCCAGCAGCCTCGACAGGGCAGCGGGTGGCTACACCTTC.

This chain links TRBV6-1 with TRBJ1-1, with D maybe TRBD1 (6 bases). The CDR3 extends over 13 amino acids. Germline lookup yields CDR1 MNHNS and CDR2 SASEGT. V lost 4 bases and J 5 bases, leaving 11 bases between the germline ends. CDR3 coding DNA: TGTGCCAGCAGTGCTTACAGGGAGACTGAAGCTTTCTTT. Protein product: CASSAYRETEAFF.

On this clone: Germline and junction disagree at one end, which may indicate a read error. The sample carries other DNA sequences with the same CDR3. This chain uses TRBV19 with TRBJ1-6, with D possibly being TRBD1 (5 bases). Germline V gene sequence: CDR1 LNHDA, CDR2 SQIVND (reference sequence). CDR3 length equals 17 residues. CDR3 DNA sequence: TGTGCTAGTAGTTTTCGGACATCGAGCTCCTATAATTCACCCCTCCACTTT. It encodes CASSFRTSSSYNSPLHF.

The chain is built from TRBV7-3 and TRBJ1-1; TRBD1 agrees at 8 bases. CDR1 and CDR2 from the germline V gene are SGHTA and FQGTGA. V lost 3 bases to trimming and J lost 2 bases; unmatched junction nucleotides: 2. CDR3 length: 14 amino acids. In DNA, the CDR3 is TGTGCCAGCAGCTTTGGACAGGGAAACACTGAAGCTTTCTTT. Its protein is CASSFGQGNTEAFF.

The chain carries TRBV1 and TRBJ2-5; the D segment call TRBD1 is taken from the table without a DNA check. TRBV1 is reported as a pseudogene. The CDR3 covers 17 residues. The CDR3 loop reads CTSSLTPRESHQETQYF. In DNA, the CDR3 is TGCACCAGCAGCCTGACCCCCAGGGAATCCCACCAAGAGACCCAGTACTTC.

The chain employs TRBV11-1 and TRBJ1-1; possible D gene TRBD1, 6 bases. This CDR3 is built from 13 residues. From germline, CDR1 is SGHAT and CDR2 FQDESV (reference sequence). With 3 bases removed from V and 6 bases from J, the gap between germline ends came to 11 bases. This CDR3 reads CASSLRDTSEAFF. CDR3 nucleotide sequence: TGTGCCAGCAGCTTGCGGGACACTTCTGAAGCTTTCTTT.

V is TRBV11-3 and J is TRBJ2-3, with 7 bases identical to TRBD2. Unmatched junction bases numbered 3, after V lost 1 base and J lost 2 bases. Germline values: CDR1 SGHNT, CDR2 YENEEA. The CDR3 sequence is 15 residues long. The CDR3 loop reads CASSLAGGTTDTQYF. The CDR3 nucleotides read TGTGCCAGCAGCTTAGCGGGGGGTACCACAGATACGCAGTATTTT.

The CDR3, as DNA: TGTGCCGCCGCAGCGCGCACCTACAATGAGCAGTTCTTC. Its translation: CAAAARTYNEQFF. This chain connects TRBV15 to TRBJ2-1; no reliable D call. The ends were cut back, 11 bases at V and 2 bases at J, with 13 bases in the middle. CDR3 size: 13 residues. In germline, CDR1 is LNHNV, CDR2 YYDKDF (reference sequence).

This chain links TRBV28 with TRBJ2-1; D possibly corresponds to TRBD1 (6 bases). Deletions cut 6 bases from V and 0 bases from J, with 12 bases between. The V gene's germline CDR1 is MDHEN and CDR2 SYDVKM. This CDR3 is 15 amino acids long. In DNA form, the CDR3 reads TGTGCCAGCAGGCAGGGGCCTAGCTCCTACAATGAGCAGTTCTTC. Protein product: CASRQGPSSYNEQFF.

The chain employs TRBV7-9 and TRBJ2-7; perhaps TRBD1 as D (7 bases). Germline V gene sequence: CDR1 SEHNR, CDR2 FQNEAQ (reference sequence). Trimming removed 6 bases from V and 5 bases from J, with 20 bases in between. This CDR3 is 15 amino acids long. The CDR3: CASSWGDREADEQYF. CDR3 DNA: TGTGCCAGCAGTTGGGGCGACAGGGAGGCCGACGAGCAGTACTTC.